This T cell receptor beta chain was retrieved from a study of blood T cell repertoires in COVID-19 (TCRdb year 2020). Context from the whole study: The collaborator samples originated in the United States, Italy and Spain and spanned the acute and convalescent phases of COVID-19. The prospective study material was composed of cDNA or gDNA derived from T cells, B-cell-depleted T cells, or PBMCs. The dataset comprised deeply sampled blood TCRbeta repertoires from subjects exposed to, actively infected with, or recovered from COVID-19. A freely available public database, intended as a resource for researchers studying the immune response to SARS-CoV-2, is where the repertoires were released. The samples were drawn from the first 160 participants of the ongoing ImmuneRACE study and from 1,254 subjects provided by 6 global collaborators. Nearly every sample came with metadata listing a de-identified subject ID, COVID-19 status, age in years and sex. Where available, HLA class I and class II types were taken from metadata supplied by the sample provider and were not determined by assay-based typing. General conclusions and limits of the study: The quantity of clinical and demographic metadata differed by source and by participant and was supplied without curation.

TCRbeta CDR3 regions were amplified from genomic DNA by means of the immunoSEQ Assay, a bias-controlled multiplex PCR. The study's processing was this. The number of nucleated cells in each sample was estimated from the amplification of reference gene primers within the assay. To quantify the absolute abundance of each unique TCRbeta CDR3 rearrangement, sequence reads were collapsed and filtered. For each sample, productive Simpson clonality was calculated by taking the square root of Simpson's diversity index across productive rearrangements. The table was pulled from immuneACCESS by TCRdb, which kept in-frame rearrangements only. Such tables lose some clones; where checked, under half of the loss comes from unresolved V genes, and the rest has no known cause. The V and J calls and the clone size are those of that table, but D and trimming were determined from the DNA. The sample has approximately 45,000 clones on record, around nine tenths of them singletons. The biggest ten clones account for roughly 3.8% of the sample.

This clone was detected a few times. Its antigen target is currently unknown. Base qualities are not at hand, and no much larger clone is one base apart. From cysteine to phenylalanine, the CDR3 is 14 amino acids long. Here the CDR3 DNA is all that survives: 42 bases in frame from base 1. V gives up 3 bases and J gives up 7 bases, and the segment between their germline ends measures 10 bases. According to the germline V gene, CDR1 reads SGHTA and CDR2 reads FQGTGA. One collaborating source in Seattle enrolled patients while the patients were actively infected and followed the patients over time throughout the course of disease. Each collaborating institution followed its own protocols to collect whole blood in K2EDTA tubes. For TCRbeta analysis, collaborator samples were shipped as frozen whole blood, as isolated PBMCs, or as DNA extracted from either sample type.

The sample comprised peripheral blood. The TCR originated in a man aged 40-50 years with COVID-19, enrolled during active disease. The chain joins TRBV7-3 to TRBJ1-6, with the D segment identity uncertain. The nucleotide sequence reads TGTGCCAGCAGCTTCGTACACCAGAATTCACCCCTCCACTTT. Translated, it gives CASSFVHQNSPLHF. With the rest looked up from the reference TRBV7-3 and TRBJ1-6 genes rather than sequenced, the full variable domain is GAGVSQTPSNKVTEKGKYVELRCDPISGHTALYWYRQSLGQGPEFLIYFQGTGAADDSGLPNDRFFAVRPEGSVSTLKIQRTERGDSAVYLCASSFVHQNSPLHFGNGTRLTVT.